The 31 T cell receptor beta chains presented below share a single source sample, sequenced in a study of CD8 T cells in ankylosing spondylitis. TCRdb reprocessed the 5' RACE reads with MiXCR, giving one entry per CDR3 protein. The profile shows approximately 130,000 distinct CDR3 sequences, 9.3% of them singletons. Sequenced material: blood, either unsorted or a sorted T cell fraction (not recorded which). The origin of the receptors is a male donor with ankylosing spondylitis or in good health (not recorded which).

This clonotype was seen ten or more times. The rearrangement joins TRBV7-2 to TRBJ2-5, with D maybe TRBD2 (5 bases). This CDR3 region has 14 residues. CDR1 is SGHTA and CDR2 is FQGNSA in the germline V gene. V gave up 6 bases and J gave up 1 base, with 12 bases separating them. The CDR3 spells CASRVDSFQETQYF. For the CDR3, the DNA is TGTGCCAGCAGGGTGGACTCGTTCCAAGAGACCCAGTACTTC.

The chain uses TRBV5-4 and TRBJ2-1; no firm D call. V dropped 3 bases and J dropped 11 bases, with 9 bases sitting between them. The CDR3 has 11 residues. Germline CDR1 and CDR2: SGHNT and YYREEE (reference sequence). CDR3 DNA: TGTGCCAGCAGCTCCGTAAATCAGCAGTTCTTC. Translating it yields CASSSVNQQFF.

The chain uses TRBV7-2 and TRBJ2-3, with D perhaps being TRBD1 or TRBD2 (5 bases each). V was shortened by 0 bases and J by 8 bases, with 15 bases between the two germline ends. Germline V gene lookup returns CDR1 SGHTA and CDR2 FQGNSA. The CDR3 totals 15 residues. CDR3 sequence: CASSLAPGTAATQYF. CDR3 DNA: TGTGCCAGCAGCTTAGCACCCGGGACGGCAGCTACGCAGTATTTT.

The genes are TRBV7-8 and TRBJ2-5; TRBD1 matches at 7 bases. The trim removed 0 bases at V and 9 bases at J, leaving 10 bases unmatched. The length of the CDR3 is 15 residues. Germline values: CDR1 SGHVS, CDR2 FQNEAQ. CDR3 DNA sequence: TGTGCCAGCAGCTTAGCGGGGGACAGAGGGTCCCCCCAGTACTTC. Encoded protein: CASSLAGDRGSPQYF.

A few counts support this clonotype. The chain combines TRBV6-5 with TRBJ2-1, with TRBD2 matching over 10 bases. The CDR3 has 16 amino acids. Trimming at V came to 2 bases and at J to 8 bases, leaving 9 bases not matched to a gene. Looked up from germline, CDR1 is MNHEY and CDR2 is SVGAGI. The CDR3 region is CASSYGLAGVVDEQFF. CDR3 bases: TGTGCCAGCAGTTACGGCCTAGCGGGAGTAGTCGATGAGCAGTTCTTC.

This clonotype occurred many times. The V call is TRBV20-1, the J call TRBJ2-5, with 12 bases that match TRBD2. Germline V lookup: CDR1 DFQATT, CDR2 SNEGSKA (reference sequence). This CDR3 region has 17 residues. V lost 3 bases and J lost 3; bases outside the gene matches: 11. CDR3 protein: CSARSPSGRGKKETQYF. The CDR3 DNA reads as TGCAGTGCTAGGTCTCCTAGCGGGAGGGGAAAAAAAGAGACCCAGTACTTC.

This clonotype was observed many times. The V and J genes are TRBV5-1 and TRBJ2-5; the D gene is possibly TRBD1 (6 bases). The ends were cut back, 4 bases at V and 5 bases at J, with 18 bases in the middle. CDR3 length equals 15 residues. Germline V CDR1 and CDR2: SGHRS, YFSETQ. The CDR3 DNA follows: TGCGCCAGCAGCGTGACACAGGGAATAGACGAGACCCAGTACTTC. Translated: CASSVTQGIDETQYF.

The chain has TRBV7-8 and TRBJ2-7, with TRBD1 matching 7 bases. CDR1 and CDR2 from the germline V gene are SGHVS and FQNEAQ. This CDR3 region has 18 residues. V shed 2 bases, J shed 0 bases, and the junction held 13 bases outside the gene matches. The CDR3 region has the DNA TGTGCCAGCAGCTTACACGTCGGGCTGGGGGACAGCTCCTACGAGCAGTACTTC. Translation: CASSLHVGLGDSSYEQYF. The full variable domain, in which reference TRBV7-8 and TRBJ2-7 provide the parts outside the CDR3, is GAGVSQSPRYKVAKRGQDVALRCDPISGHVSLFWYQQALGQGPEFLTYFQNEAQLDKSGLPSDRFFAERPEGSVSTLKIQRTQQEDSAVYLCASSLHVGLGDSSYEQYFGPGTRLTVT.

This clonotype was observed many times. The rearrangement uses TRBV20-1 and TRBJ2-1, with D perhaps matching TRBD2 (6 bases). CDR1 is DFQATT and CDR2 is SNEGSKA in the germline V gene (reference sequence). CDR3 length: 15 amino acids. Trimming cost V 5 bases and J 0 bases, with 14 bases left between them. The CDR3 sequence: CSAETRGGSYNEQFF. The CDR3 region has the DNA TGCAGTGCTGAGACTCGGGGAGGCTCCTACAATGAGCAGTTCTTC.

This clonotype was detected ten times or more. The V gene is TRBV19, the J gene TRBJ1-1; 9 bases are a match to TRBD1. Germline CDR1 and CDR2: LNHDA and SQIVND (reference sequence). The CDR3 length is 14 residues. Unmatched junction bases numbered 13, after V lost 7 bases and J lost 10 bases. The CDR3 sequence: CASTLGQGPTSAFF. Written as DNA, the CDR3 is TGTGCCAGTACCCTCGGACAGGGGCCGACCTCAGCTTTCTTT. The whole variable domain, remainder taken from reference TRBV19 and TRBJ1-1, is DGGITQSPKYLFRKEGQNVTLSCEQNLNHDAMYWYRQDPGQGLRLIYYSQIVNDFQKGDIAEGYSVSREKKESFPLTVTSAQKNPTAFYLCASTLGQGPTSAFFGQGTRLTVV.

V and J are TRBV20-1 and TRBJ2-7, with 7 bases matching TRBD2. Germline V gene data show CDR1 as DFQATT and CDR2 as SNEGSKA (reference sequence). Losses at the gene ends were 5 bases for V and 2 bases for J; bases not matched to a gene: 18. CDR3 size: 17 residues. The CDR3 is CSASVFGAGRVTYEQYF. The DNA for the CDR3 is TGCAGTGCTTCCGTGTTCGGAGCGGGGCGAGTCACCTACGAGCAGTACTTC.

Remarks on this clonotype: A much larger clone is a single base away; this may be a read error. Since the CDR3 does not end with the conserved phenylalanine or tryptophan, this likely comes from a read error. The chain has TRBV5-1 and TRBJ1-2; D is perhaps TRBD1 (6 bases). Germline V CDR1 and CDR2: SGHRS, YFSETQ. This CDR3 contains 13 residues. V gave up 5 bases and J gave up 2 bases, with 10 bases separating them. CDR3 bases: TGCGCCAGCAGACCGGACAGCAACTATGGCTACACCATC. Its translation: CASRPDSNYGYTI.

This clonotype appeared many times. The chain joins TRBV5-5 to TRBJ2-3; a weak D match, TRBD1 (5 bases). V lost 3 bases to trimming and J lost 3 bases, with 11 bases between them. Germline CDR1 and CDR2: SGHKS and YYEKEE (reference sequence). The CDR3 has 14 residues. This CDR3 is CASSSRVETDTQYF. The CDR3 region has the DNA TGTGCCAGCAGCTCCAGGGTGGAGACAGATACGCAGTATTTT. The variable domain in full, with the rest retrieved from reference TRBV5-5 and TRBJ2-3, is DAGVTQSPTHLIKTRGQQVTLRCSPISGHKSVSWYQQVLGQGPQFIFQYYEKEERGRGNFPDRFSARQFPNYSSELNVNALLLGDSALYLCASSSRVETDTQYFGPGTRLTVL.

Ten or more counts support this clonotype. CDR3 loop: CASTGTGLTDEQYF. The CDR3 DNA reads TGCGCCAGTACCGGGACAGGTCTTACCGACGAGCAGTACTTC. The rearrangement links TRBV5-1 to TRBJ2-7; 8 bases agree with TRBD1. The CDR3 length is 14 residues. Looked up from germline, CDR1 is SGHRS and CDR2 is YFSETQ. V shed 8 bases, J shed 5 bases, and the junction held 12 bases outside the gene matches.

This clonotype was seen many times. This chain uses TRBV7-2 with TRBJ2-1; D gene unclear. CDR1 SGHTA and CDR2 FQGNSA come from the germline V gene. Trimming removed 2 bases from V and 5 bases from J, with 7 bases in between. CDR3 size: 13 residues. The CDR3 nucleotides read TGTGCCAGCAGCTTAAACCAGGACAATGAGCAGTTCTTC. This translates into CASSLNQDNEQFF.

In this sample, this clonotype turned up a few times. The rearrangement joins TRBV5-1 to TRBJ2-2; D may be TRBD1 (6 bases). The CDR3 length is 15 residues. Germline-derived CDR1 and CDR2 are SGHRS and YFSETQ. Trimming pared 3 bases from V and 4 bases from J, leaving 13 bases between. Here the CDR3 reads CASSSGEMGTGELFF. The CDR3 nucleotides read TGCGCCAGCAGCTCAGGGGAAATGGGCACCGGGGAGCTGTTTTTT.

This clonotype was recorded at least ten times. V gene TRBV7-2 combines with J gene TRBJ2-3, with D unclear. Germline-derived CDR1 and CDR2 are SGHTA and FQGNSA. Trimming left V 1 base short and J 3 bases short, with 8 bases between. This CDR3 region has 14 residues. The CDR3 spells CASSLVTGTDTQYF. For the CDR3, the DNA is TGTGCCAGCAGCTTAGTTACGGGTACAGATACGCAGTATTTT. Looking up the rest from reference TRBV7-2 and TRBJ2-3 gives the full variable domain: GAGVSQSPSNKVTEKGKDVELRCDPISGHTALYWYRQSLGQGLEFLIYFQGNSAPDKSGLPSDRFSAERTGGSVSTLTIQRTQQEDSAVYLCASSLVTGTDTQYFGPGTRLTVL.

This clonotype was seen a few times. Being one base from a much bigger clone, this may be a read error. This chain uses TRBV20-1 with TRBJ1-1, with D maybe TRBD1 (5 bases). This CDR3 is built from 17 residues. CDR1 DFQATT and CDR2 SNEGSKA come from the germline V gene (reference sequence). CDR3 sequence (DNA): TGCAGTGCTAGAGATCACTCTGGTGGGACCAAGAACTCTGAAGCTTTCTTT. It yields the protein CSARDHSGGTKNSEAFF.

In its sample, this clonotype was seen many times. This chain connects TRBV6-5 to TRBJ1-2; possible D gene TRBD1, 6 bases. The length of the CDR3 is 14 residues. Trimming pared 2 bases from V and 9 bases from J, leaving 16 bases between. CDR1 is MNHEY, CDR2 SVGAGI, per germline. CDR3 region: CASSYTGQTASYTF. In DNA form, the CDR3 reads TGTGCCAGCAGTTACACTGGACAGACGGCGAGCTACACCTTC.

Ten or more counts support this clonotype. The V call is TRBV24-1, the J call TRBJ2-1, with 9 bases lining up with TRBD1. The CDR3 is 16 residues long. Looked up from germline, CDR1 is KGHDR and CDR2 is SFDVKD. Trimming removed 0 bases from V and 8 bases from J; junction bases left unmatched: 7. The CDR3 DNA follows: TGTGCCACCAGTGATTTGCCGGGACAGGGCGTGGATGAGCAGTTCTTC. Its translation is CATSDLPGQGVDEQFF.

This clonotype was observed a handful of times. The genes are TRBV4-2 and TRBJ1-2; D remains ambiguous. The CDR3 is 15 residues long. V gave up 4 bases and J gave up 0 bases, with 12 bases separating them. CDR1 and CDR2 from the germline V gene are LGHNA and YNFKEQ. This CDR3 is CASSPELNSNYGYTF. DNA for the CDR3: TGTGCCAGCAGCCCCGAATTAAATTCTAACTATGGCTACACCTTC.

The table lists this clonotype with many counts. The chain carries TRBV7-2 and TRBJ2-1; D may be TRBD1 or TRBD2 (5 bases each). Trimming shortened V by 0 bases and J by 8 bases, and 14 bases separated the two germline ends. CDR3 size: 15 residues. The germline V gene encodes CDR1 SGHTA and CDR2 FQGNSA. The CDR3 is CASSLAGDPGYEQFF. CDR3 DNA sequence: TGTGCCAGCAGCTTAGCAGGGGACCCTGGGTATGAGCAGTTCTTC.

As for this clonotype: Its ends do not fully match the called genes, so a read error is possible. The chain links TRBV10-2 to TRBJ2-4, with 7 bases fitting TRBD1. The CDR3 has 10 residues. Germline CDR1 WSHSY, CDR2 SAAADI. The CDR3 DNA is TGCGCCAGCGGTGACAGGGAACAGTACTTC. Translation: CASGDREQYF.

This clonotype appeared many times. This chain connects TRBV18 to TRBJ1-1, with unresolved D. The CDR3 is made up of 15 amino acids. Trimming stripped 1 base from V and 0 bases from J, with 9 bases between. Looked up from germline, CDR1 is KGHSH and CDR2 is LQKENI. The CDR3 reads CASSPLVGLNTEAFF. The DNA of the CDR3 is TGTGCCAGCTCACCACTGGTCGGGCTGAACACTGAAGCTTTCTTT.

The chain couples TRBV29-1 to TRBJ2-3; 10 nucleotides agree with TRBD2. The V and J ends lost 6 bases and 4 bases, in that order; junction bases with no gene match: 10. The CDR3 runs to 15 residues. Per the germline V gene, CDR1 is SQVTM and CDR2 is ANQGSEA. The CDR3 DNA reads TGCAGCGTAAGCGGGCAGCGGGAGGGACCAGATACGCAGTATTTT. Protein: CSVSGQREGPDTQYF.

The rearrangement links TRBV12-3 or TRBV12-4 to TRBJ2-1; D remains ambiguous. The CDR3 sequence is 13 residues long. V lost 5 bases, J lost 9 bases, and 14 bases lay in between. The CDR3 DNA reads TGTGCCAGCAGTCCCCGGCTGGGTCCTGAGCAGTTCTTC. Its protein is CASSPRLGPEQFF.

Written as DNA, the CDR3 is TGTGCCAGCTCACCACCGAGACTAGCGGTCACAGATACGCAGTATTTT. Protein product: CASSPPRLAVTDTQYF. The chain joins TRBV18 to TRBJ2-3; 9 nucleotides align to TRBD2. Germline trimming cut 0 bases from V and 2 bases from J; bases unmatched to any gene: 3. The CDR3 extends over 16 amino acids. Germline CDR1 is KGHSH and CDR2 is LQKENI.

This clonotype occurred a few times. V usage is TRBV29-1 and J usage is TRBJ2-3, with D hard to call. The germline gives CDR1 SQVTM, CDR2 ANQGSEA. V gave up 6 bases and J gave up 3 bases, with 13 bases separating them. The CDR3 runs to 13 residues. The CDR3 reads CSVVGGVTDTQYF. The CDR3 DNA is TGCAGCGTCGTTGGTGGAGTTACAGATACGCAGTATTTT.

V is TRBV6-2 or TRBV6-3 and J is TRBJ2-1; TRBD2 aligns across 8 bases. J gave up 3 bases and V 7 bases, and 23 bases lay outside the gene matches. Germline CDR1 reads MNHEY; CDR2 reads SVGEGT. The CDR3 has 20 amino acids. The CDR3 loop reads CASNLRGGSAGVGYYNEQFF. The CDR3 nucleotides read TGTGCCAGCAATCTGAGAGGGGGTTCAGCGGGAGTGGGGTACTACAATGAGCAGTTCTTC.

This clonotype was counted many times. The chain links TRBV27 to TRBJ2-2, with D possibly TRBD1 on 6 matching bases. CDR3 length equals 14 residues. Per the germline V gene, CDR1 is MNHEY and CDR2 is SMNVEV (reference sequence). Trimming removed 8 bases at V and 3 bases at J, with 13 bases between. The CDR3 DNA reads as TGTGCCAGCGATACAGGGATGGACACCGGGGAGCTGTTTTTT. Translating gives CASDTGMDTGELFF.

The V call is TRBV5-6, the J call TRBJ2-2, with D possibly called TRBD1 or TRBD2 (6 bases each). The germline V gene has CDR1 SGHDT and CDR2 YYEEEE. Trimming took off 0 bases at V and 5 bases at J, with 14 bases between the two ends. The CDR3 is 16 amino acids. The DNA of the CDR3 is TGTGCCAGCAGCTTGGTTCAGGGGAGGTGGACCGGGGAGCTGTTTTTT. It encodes CASSLVQGRWTGELFF. Full variable domain (remainder filled in from reference TRBV5-6 and TRBJ2-2): DAGVTQSPTHLIKTRGQQVTLRCSPKSGHDTVSWYQQALGQGPQFIFQYYEEEERQRGNFPDRFSGHQFPNYSSELNVNALLLGDSALYLCASSLVQGRWTGELFFGEGSRLTVL.